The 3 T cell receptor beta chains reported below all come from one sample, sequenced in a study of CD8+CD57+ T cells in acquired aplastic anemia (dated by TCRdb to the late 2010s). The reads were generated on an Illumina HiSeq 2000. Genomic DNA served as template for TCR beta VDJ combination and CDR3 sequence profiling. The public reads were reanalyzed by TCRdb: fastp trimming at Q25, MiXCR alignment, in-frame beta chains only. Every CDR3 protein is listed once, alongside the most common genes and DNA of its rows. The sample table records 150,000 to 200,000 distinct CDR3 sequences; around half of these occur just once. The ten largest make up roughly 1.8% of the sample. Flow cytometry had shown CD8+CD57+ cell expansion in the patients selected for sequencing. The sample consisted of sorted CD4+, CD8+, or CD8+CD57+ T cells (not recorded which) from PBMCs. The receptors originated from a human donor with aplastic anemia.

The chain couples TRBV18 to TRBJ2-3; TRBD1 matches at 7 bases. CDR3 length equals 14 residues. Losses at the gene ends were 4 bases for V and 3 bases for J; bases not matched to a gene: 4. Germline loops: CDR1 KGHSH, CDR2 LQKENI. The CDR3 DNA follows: TGTGCCAGCTCACAGACAGGGACGACAGATACGCAGTATTTT. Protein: CASSQTGTTDTQYF.

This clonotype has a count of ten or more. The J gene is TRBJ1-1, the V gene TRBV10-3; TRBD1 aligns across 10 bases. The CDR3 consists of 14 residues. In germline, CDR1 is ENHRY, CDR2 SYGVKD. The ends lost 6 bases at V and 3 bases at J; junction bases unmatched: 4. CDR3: CAISDRGQDTEAFF. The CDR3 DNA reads TGTGCCATCAGCGACAGGGGGCAGGACACTGAAGCTTTCTTT.

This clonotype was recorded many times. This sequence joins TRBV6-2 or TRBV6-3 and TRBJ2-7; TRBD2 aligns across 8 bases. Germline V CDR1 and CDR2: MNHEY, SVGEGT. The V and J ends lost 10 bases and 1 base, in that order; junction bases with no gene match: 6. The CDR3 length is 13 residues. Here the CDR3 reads CATRAGESYEQYF. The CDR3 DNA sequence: TGTGCCACCCGAGCGGGAGAATCCTACGAGCAGTACTTC.